This section outlines one T cell receptor (beta chain) sequence together with its context. Antigen: not known. This entry belongs to a study of blood T cells in healthy people across ages. Whole-study results and caveats: Comparison with aged donors showed that long-lived donors had more naive CD4+ cells and higher diversity. Per million T cells, the diversity of TCR beta decreased roughly linearly as age advanced. Researchers report that TCR beta diversity correlated strongly with naive T cell percentage. From one million sequenced T cells, diversity estimates were lower bounds.

CDR3 length: 16 residues. After removal of 1 base from V and 3 bases from J, the junction contained 7 bases not matched to a gene. The germline gives CDR1 SEHNR, CDR2 FQNEAQ (reference sequence). Primers used in a second PCR of about 7 to 12 cycles were a sample-barcoded 5' primer and a J-beta primer mix. TCRdb redid the calling of the 5' RACE reads with MiXCR, one entry per CDR3 protein. The top ten clones hold 15% to 20% of a sample with 550,000 to 700,000 distinct CDR3 sequences, 27% of them seen once. This sequence was found in a woman between 70 and 85 years old in good health. V usage is TRBV7-9 and J usage is TRBJ2-7, with 9 nucleotides matching TRBD2. The material sequenced was blood. CDR3: CASSLGSGGLHYEQYF. The CDR3 nucleotides read TGTGCCAGCAGCTTAGGAAGCGGGGGGCTACACTACGAGCAGTACTTC. The full variable domain, rest sourced from reference TRBV7-9 and TRBJ2-7, is DTGVSQNPRHKITKRGQNVTFRCDPISEHNRLYWYRQTLGQGPEFLTYFQNEAQLEKSRLLSDRFSAERPKGSFSTLEIQRTEQGDSAMYLCASSLGSGGLHYEQYFGPGTRLTVT.